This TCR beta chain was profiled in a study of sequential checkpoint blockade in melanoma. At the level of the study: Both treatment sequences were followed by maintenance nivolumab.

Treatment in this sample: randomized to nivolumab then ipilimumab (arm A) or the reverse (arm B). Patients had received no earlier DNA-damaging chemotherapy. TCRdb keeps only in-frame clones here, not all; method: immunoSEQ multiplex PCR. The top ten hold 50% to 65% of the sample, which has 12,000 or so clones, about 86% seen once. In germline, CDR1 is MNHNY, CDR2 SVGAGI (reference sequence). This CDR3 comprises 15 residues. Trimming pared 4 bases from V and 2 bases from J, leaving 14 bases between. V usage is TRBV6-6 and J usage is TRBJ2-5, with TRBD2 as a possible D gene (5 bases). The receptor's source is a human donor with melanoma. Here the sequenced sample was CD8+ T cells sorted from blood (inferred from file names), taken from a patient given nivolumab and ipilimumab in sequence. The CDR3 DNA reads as TGTGCCAGCAGTTCCTTACTAGTATGGCAAGAGACCCAGTACTTC. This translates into CASSSLLVWQETQYF.